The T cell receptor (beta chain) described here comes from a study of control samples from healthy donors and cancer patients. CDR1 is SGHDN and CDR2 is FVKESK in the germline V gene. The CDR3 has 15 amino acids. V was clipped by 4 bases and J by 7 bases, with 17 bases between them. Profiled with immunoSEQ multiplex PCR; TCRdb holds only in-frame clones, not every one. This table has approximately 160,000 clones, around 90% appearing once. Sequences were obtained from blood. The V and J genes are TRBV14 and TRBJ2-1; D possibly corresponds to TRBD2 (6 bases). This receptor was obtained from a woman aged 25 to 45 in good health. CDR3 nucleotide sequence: TGTGCCAGCAGCCGCGTTTGGGGGGTTCGGAATGAGCAGTTCTTC. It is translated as CASSRVWGVRNEQFF.